The sequence of this T cell receptor beta chain was determined in a study of CD8 T cells in Susac syndrome. The CDR3 sequence is 20 residues long. CDR1 is SGDLS, CDR2 YYNGEE, per germline. J gave up 1 base and V 0 bases, and 9 bases lay outside the gene matches. RNA, at about 0.45 to 1 ug, was reverse transcribed with random hexamers. The TCR beta CDR3 was amplified by immunoSEQ multiplex PCR across 54 Vbeta, 13 Jbeta. MiXCR was run by TCRdb on the immunoSEQ multiplex PCR reads, yielding one entry per CDR3 protein. The sample holds 200,000 to 300,000 distinct CDR3 sequences; approximately 95% are singletons and the top ten take 0.095% to 0.12%.

Source material: CD4+ T cells from PBMCs. This clonotype originated in a human donor with Susac syndrome. The rearrangement uses TRBV9 and TRBJ2-3, with TRBD2 matching over 15 bases. The CDR3: CASSVGAGLAGGSGTDTQYF. In nucleotides, the CDR3 is TGTGCCAGCAGCGTAGGAGCGGGACTAGCGGGAGGATCGGGCACAGATACGCAGTATTTT.